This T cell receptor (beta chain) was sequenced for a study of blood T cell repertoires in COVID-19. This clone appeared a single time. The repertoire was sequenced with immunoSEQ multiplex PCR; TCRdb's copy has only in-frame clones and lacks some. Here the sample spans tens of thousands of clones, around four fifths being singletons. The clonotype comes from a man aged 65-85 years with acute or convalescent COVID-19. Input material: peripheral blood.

The CDR3 DNA follows: TGCGCCAGCAGGTCCGGGACCCAGGGGGAAAAACTGTTTTTT. Amino acid sequence: CASRSGTQGEKLFF. The V and J genes are TRBV5-1 and TRBJ1-4; perhaps TRBD1 as D (6 bases). The ends were cut back, 5 bases at V and 8 bases at J, with 16 bases in the middle. Germline V CDR1 and CDR2: SGHRS, YFSETQ. The CDR3 is 14 amino acids.